This TCR beta chain was profiled in a study of blood T cell repertoires in COVID-19. Study information: The United States, Italy and Spain supplied acute and convalescent COVID-19 samples. T cells, B-cell-depleted T cells, or PBMCs provided the cDNA or gDNA that served as material.

Methods used by the authors: Reference gene primer amplification yielded estimated nucleated cell counts. Here immunoSEQ multiplex PCR was the method, and the copy in TCRdb shows in-frame clones only, minus some. V and J calls and clone size are given by that table; D and trimming were obtained from the DNA. Among 90,000 to 140,000 clones, 81% were seen once, and the ten largest hold approximately 10%. The CDR3 covers 14 residues. V dropped 3 bases and J dropped 1; count of bases not matched to a gene: 3. CDR1 is SGHRS, CDR2 YFSETQ, per germline. The sample comprised peripheral blood. This sequence joins TRBV5-1 and TRBJ2-5; 7 nucleotides match TRBD1. This clonotype originated in a woman aged 65 to 85 with acute or convalescent COVID-19. Written as DNA, the CDR3 is TGCGCCAGCAGCTCGACAGGGTCCCAAGAGACCCAGTACTTC. It is translated as CASSSTGSQETQYF.